Following are 24 T cell receptor beta chains from one sample sequenced in a study of T cells after yellow fever vaccination. TCRdb re-called the 5' RACE reads through MiXCR, storing one row per CDR3 protein. This table holds around 310,000 distinct CDR3 sequences, around 3.6% found once. The source material was PBMCs, sampled on the day of the yellow fever booster vaccination. These receptors were taken from a man aged 18 to 29 who received the YFV17D yellow fever vaccine.

This clonotype was counted only a few times. This chain links TRBV5-4 with TRBJ2-4; D is perhaps TRBD1 or TRBD2 (5 bases each). This CDR3 comprises 14 residues. The V gene lost 3 bases and the J gene lost 3 bases, with 10 bases spanning the gap. CDR1 is SGHNT, CDR2 YYREEE, per germline (reference sequence). CDR3 nucleotide sequence: TGTGCCAGCAGCTACCAGGGAGTCAAAAACATTCAGTACTTC. Its protein product is CASSYQGVKNIQYF.

This sequence joins TRBV5-6 and TRBJ2-5; 7 bases match TRBD1. The germline V gene encodes CDR1 SGHDT and CDR2 YYEEEE. This CDR3 contains 16 residues. With V trimmed by 4 bases and J by 4 bases, 13 bases remained unmatched. The CDR3: CASSPRGPLSRETQYF. In nucleotides, the CDR3 is TGTGCCAGCAGCCCGAGGGGGCCTCTATCCCGAGAGACCCAGTACTTC.

This clonotype turned up a few times. This sequence joins TRBV7-2 and TRBJ1-5; D unresolved. Per the germline V gene, CDR1 is SGHTA and CDR2 is FQGNSA. Trimming removed 4 bases at V and 7 bases at J, with 11 bases between. The CDR3 covers 13 residues. The CDR3 coding sequence is TGTGCCAGCAGCTCGGTGGCATGGCAGCCCCAGCATTTT. It codes for CASSSVAWQPQHF.

This clonotype was recorded at least ten times. The chain has TRBV7-3 and TRBJ2-1, with 8 bases lining up with TRBD1. The ends lost 1 base at V and 10 bases at J; junction bases unmatched: 3. CDR1 and CDR2 (germline): SGHTA, FQGTGA. CDR3 length: 13 amino acids. The CDR3 region has the DNA TGTGCCAGCAGCTTAAATCCAGGGGGCGAGCAGTTCTTC. This gives the protein CASSLNPGGEQFF.

This clonotype was recorded at least ten times. The chain links TRBV20-1 to TRBJ2-3, with D perhaps matching TRBD1 or TRBD2 (5 bases each). The CDR3 spans 16 residues. Germline V lookup: CDR1 DFQATT, CDR2 SNEGSKA (reference sequence). The V end was cut by 1 base, the J end by 5 bases, with 19 bases between. CDR3 loop: CSARGGYLAVGDTQYF. The CDR3 DNA is TGCAGTGCTAGAGGGGGGTATCTGGCGGTCGGAGATACGCAGTATTTT.

The chain combines TRBV12-3 or TRBV12-4 with TRBJ1-5; 7 bases are shared with TRBD1. The trim removed 3 bases at V and 0 bases at J, leaving 8 bases unmatched. The CDR3 totals 17 residues. The CDR3 protein is CASSLTGKGYSNQPQHF. The CDR3 region has the DNA TGTGCCAGCAGTTTGACAGGGAAGGGATATAGCAATCAGCCCCAGCATTTT.

This clonotype was found a few times. This chain links TRBV12-3 or TRBV12-4 with TRBJ1-1, with D possibly being TRBD1 (5 bases). Trimming stripped 1 base from V and 7 bases from J, with 10 bases between. This CDR3 region has 13 residues. CDR3 residues: CASSLGGANEAFF. CDR3 DNA sequence: TGTGCCAGCAGTTTAGGAGGGGCCAATGAAGCTTTCTTT.

V usage is TRBV7-2 and J usage is TRBJ2-7, with D unclear. V was shortened by 1 base and J by 2 bases, with 9 bases between the two germline ends. CDR3 length equals 14 residues. CDR1 is SGHTA and CDR2 is FQGNSA in the germline V gene. CDR3 region: CASSLGVVPYEQYV. CDR3 sequence (DNA): TGTGCCAGCAGCTTAGGGGTCGTTCCCTACGAGCAGTACGTC.

V is TRBV30 and J is TRBJ2-5; D could derive from TRBD1 or TRBD2 (6 bases each). Germline loops: CDR1 GTSNPN, CDR2 SVGIG (reference sequence). The CDR3 length is 13 residues. The germline V and J ends were trimmed by 0 bases and 5 bases, with 10 bases remaining between them. CDR3 in amino acids: CAWSVGGLETQYF. The CDR3 nucleotides read TGTGCCTGGAGTGTTGGGGGGCTGGAGACCCAGTACTTC.

This clonotype was seen repeatedly, ten times or more. The chain recombines TRBV4-1 with TRBJ2-1; 12 positions match TRBD2. Germline V gives CDR1 MGHRA, CDR2 YSYEKL. With 4 bases clipped from V and 9 bases from J, the junction kept 10 bases outside the gene matches. CDR3 length: 16 amino acids. The CDR3 nucleotides are TGCGCCAGCAGCCCAGAGCCTAGCGGGGGGGCCTCTGAGCAGTTCTTC. Protein: CASSPEPSGGASEQFF.

This clonotype appeared many times. The chain joins TRBV9 to TRBJ2-7, with D uncertain. V was clipped by 2 bases and J by 0 bases, with 9 bases between them. The length of the CDR3 is 14 residues. CDR1 and CDR2 from the germline V gene are SGDLS and YYNGEE. CDR3 bases: TGTGCCAGCAGCGTCGGGTTAAGCTCCTACGAGCAGTACTTC. Translated: CASSVGLSSYEQYF.

This clonotype was seen at least ten times. This sequence joins TRBV11-2 and TRBJ2-3; D is ambiguous. CDR1 and CDR2 (germline): SGHAT, FQNNGV. The CDR3 consists of 15 residues. Trimming removed 2 bases from V and 2 bases from J, with 11 bases in between. The CDR3 spells CASSLIGRYTDTQYF. CDR3 nucleotides: TGTGCCAGCAGCTTAATAGGACGGTACACAGATACGCAGTATTTT.

In this sample, this clonotype turned up many times. The V and J genes are TRBV20-1 and TRBJ2-3, with D tentatively TRBD1 (6 bases). CDR3 length: 13 amino acids. Germline V gene data show CDR1 as DFQATT and CDR2 as SNEGSKA (reference sequence). Trimming took off 3 bases at V and 7 bases at J, with 14 bases between the two ends. The CDR3 bases are TGCAGTGCTAGGTCACTGGGACAAAATACGCAGTATTTT. This translates into CSARSLGQNTQYF.

This clonotype has more than one count but fewer than ten. The chain combines TRBV15 with TRBJ2-2; no clear D gene. V lost 4 bases and J 3 bases, leaving 9 bases between the germline ends. The germline V gene encodes CDR1 LNHNV and CDR2 YYDKDF (reference sequence). The CDR3 extends over 14 amino acids. Here the CDR3 reads CATSKWGDTGELFF. DNA for the CDR3: TGTGCCACCAGCAAGTGGGGTGACACCGGGGAGCTGTTTTTT.

The chain has TRBV27 and TRBJ1-6; no definite D call. Trimming left V 6 bases short and J 2 bases short, with 8 bases between. The V gene's germline CDR1 is MNHEY and CDR2 SMNVEV (reference sequence). The CDR3 has 14 residues. The DNA of the CDR3 is TGTGCCAGCAGCCCTATGCCCTATAATTCACCCCTCCACTTT. Translating gives CASSPMPYNSPLHF.

This clonotype was detected many times. The chain is built from TRBV4-1 and TRBJ2-2; 15 bases map to TRBD2. The CDR3 consists of 17 residues. J was trimmed by 5 bases and V by 5 bases; bases with no gene match: 6. CDR1 is MGHRA, CDR2 YSYEKL, per germline. The CDR3 sequence is CASSSRTSGGATGELFF. Written as DNA, the CDR3 is TGCGCCAGCAGCTCCCGGACTAGCGGGGGGGCGACCGGGGAGCTGTTTTTT.

This clonotype was seen many times. This chain uses TRBV20-1 with TRBJ2-1; no reliable D call. V was pared by 6 bases and J by 6 bases, with 18 bases between. CDR1 and CDR2 (germline): DFQATT, SNEGSKA (reference sequence). The CDR3 is made up of 14 amino acids. The CDR3 DNA follows: TGCAGTGCCCATCCTGGACCCATGGGCAATGAGCAGTTCTTC. Its protein is CSAHPGPMGNEQFF.

V gene TRBV9 combines with J gene TRBJ2-1; 14 bases agree with TRBD2. Germline CDR1 is SGDLS and CDR2 is YYNGEE. The V gene end was trimmed by 3 bases and the J gene end by 8 bases; junction bases not matched to a gene: 4. The CDR3 has 15 residues. The CDR3 nucleotides read TGTGCCAGCAGCGATAGACTAGCGGGGGGGCATGAGCAGTTCTTC. This gives the protein CASSDRLAGGHEQFF.

The rearrangement joins TRBV25-1 to TRBJ1-1; TRBD1 matches at 7 bases. V was clipped by 4 bases and J by 13 bases; unmatched bases: 6. The germline V gene encodes CDR1 MGHDK and CDR2 SYGVNS. The CDR3 totals 11 residues. CDR3 sequence (DNA): TGTGCCAGCAGTGGACAGGGAGAGGATTTCTTT. It yields the protein CASSGQGEDFF.

V and J are TRBV6-2 or TRBV6-3 and TRBJ2-1; unclear D gene. Looked up from germline, CDR1 is MNHEY and CDR2 is SVGEGT. Trimming pared 0 bases from V and 7 bases from J, leaving 7 bases between. The CDR3 covers 13 residues. DNA of the CDR3: TGTGCCAGCAGTTACTCGACGGCGAATGAGCAGTTCTTC. Translating it yields CASSYSTANEQFF.

This clonotype was observed many times. V usage is TRBV20-1 and J usage is TRBJ2-5; 12 nucleotides agree with TRBD2. V gave up 2 bases and J gave up 4 bases; unmatched junction bases: 5. The CDR3 has 15 residues. CDR1 and CDR2 from the germline V gene are DFQATT and SNEGSKA (reference sequence). In DNA form, the CDR3 reads TGCAGTGCTAGACCTAGCGGGGGGGCCGGAGAGACCCAGTACTTC. Amino acids: CSARPSGGAGETQYF.

There are a few counts of this clonotype. The V and J genes are TRBV6-2 or TRBV6-3 and TRBJ2-1; possible D gene TRBD2, 6 bases. Germline CDR1 and CDR2: MNHEY and SVGEGT. V lost 4 bases and J lost 3, with 13 bases in between. CDR3 length: 15 residues. The CDR3 reads CASSWVLAGYNEQFF. The CDR3 nucleotides are TGTGCCAGCAGTTGGGTACTAGCTGGCTACAATGAGCAGTTCTTC.

In its sample, this clonotype was seen many times. The chain recombines TRBV29-1 with TRBJ2-7; D is possibly TRBD1 (5 bases). Germline V CDR1 and CDR2: SQVTM, ANQGSEA. The CDR3 contains 16 residues. The V gene lost 1 base and the J gene lost 2 bases, with 18 bases spanning the gap. CDR3: CSVEGGGRAQTYEQYF. The CDR3 DNA sequence: TGCAGCGTTGAAGGAGGTGGCAGGGCCCAAACCTACGAGCAGTACTTC.

Many counts were recorded for this clonotype. The chain recombines TRBV20-1 with TRBJ2-7; D gene unclear. The ends were cut back, 6 bases at V and 3 bases at J, with 15 bases in the middle. This CDR3 contains 13 residues. CDR1 DFQATT and CDR2 SNEGSKA come from the germline V gene (reference sequence). Here the CDR3 reads CSASLGYNYEQYF. The CDR3 coding sequence is TGCAGTGCCTCTTTGGGGTACAACTACGAGCAGTACTTC.